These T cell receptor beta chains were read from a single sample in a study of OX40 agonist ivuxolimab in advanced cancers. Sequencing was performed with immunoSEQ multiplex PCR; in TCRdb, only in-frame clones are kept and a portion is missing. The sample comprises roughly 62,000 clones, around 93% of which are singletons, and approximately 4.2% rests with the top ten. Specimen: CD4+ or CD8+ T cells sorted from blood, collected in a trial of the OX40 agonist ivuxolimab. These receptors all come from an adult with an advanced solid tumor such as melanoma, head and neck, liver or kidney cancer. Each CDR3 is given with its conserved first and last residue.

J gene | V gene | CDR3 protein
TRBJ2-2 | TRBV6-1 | CASSESQVANTGELFF
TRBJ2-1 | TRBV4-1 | CASSQGDLTNEQFF
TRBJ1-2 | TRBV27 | CASSSRGQGAVSYGYTF
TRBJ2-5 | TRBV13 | CASSLRGQQETQYF
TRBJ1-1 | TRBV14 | CASSQDPPGWKNTEAFF
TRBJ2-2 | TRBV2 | CASRGLAGPGTGELFF
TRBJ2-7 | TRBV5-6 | CASSLAQGLADYEQYF
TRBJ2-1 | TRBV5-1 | CASSLELAGSYNEQFF
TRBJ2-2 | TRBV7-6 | CASSRETGELFF
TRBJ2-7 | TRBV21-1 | CASSKEIGGGRVHEQYF
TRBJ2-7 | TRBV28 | CASSSPRDSLSYEQYF
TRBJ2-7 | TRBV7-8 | CASSLAGTGRYEQYF
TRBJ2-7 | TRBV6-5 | CASSYLRDRAAEQYF
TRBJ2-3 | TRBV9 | CASSVTGTGLRTDTQYF
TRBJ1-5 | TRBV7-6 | CASSLGVAGSNQPQHF
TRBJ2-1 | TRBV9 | CASSPRTGGMYDEQFF
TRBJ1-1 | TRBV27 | CASRQFDTEAFF
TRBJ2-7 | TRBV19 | CASSITLAGAYEQYF
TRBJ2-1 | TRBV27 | CASSSELFFQAGYNEQFF
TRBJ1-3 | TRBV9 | CASSGGQGIGNTIYF
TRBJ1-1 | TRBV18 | CASSPSGTWNTEAFF
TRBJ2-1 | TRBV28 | CASRSQPGPYNEQFF
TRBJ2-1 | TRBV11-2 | CASSLYKGVYNEQFF
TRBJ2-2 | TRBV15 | CATSAGQGRDTGELFF
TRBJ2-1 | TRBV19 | CASLAGGPLNEQFF
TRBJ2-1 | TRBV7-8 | CASSLVDTTNEQFF
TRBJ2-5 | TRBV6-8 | CASSYSGNQETQYF
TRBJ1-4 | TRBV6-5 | CASSYHPDGRNEKLFF
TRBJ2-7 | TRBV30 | CAWSAPGQGAYEQYF
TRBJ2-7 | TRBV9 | CASSASSGAGGTYEQYF
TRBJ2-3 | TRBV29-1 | CSFCEEGLTDTQYF
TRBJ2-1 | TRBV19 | CASSSTLDNEQFF
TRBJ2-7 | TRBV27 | CASSLVAGGPHEQYF
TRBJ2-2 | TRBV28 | CASSLLLTGELFF
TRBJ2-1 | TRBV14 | CASSLAWASVKFF
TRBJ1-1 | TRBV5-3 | CARSYLGEGTEAFF
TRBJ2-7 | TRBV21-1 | CASTRTSGRIEQYF
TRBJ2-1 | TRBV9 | CASSVGMTSNEQFF
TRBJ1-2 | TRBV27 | CASSLLISGGHYGYTF
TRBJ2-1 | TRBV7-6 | CASSPGLATSSYNEQFF